Listed here is a single TCR beta chain. Its antigen is unknown. Per-nucleotide qualities are absent, and no much larger clonotype sits a single base away. The receptor library was made with 5' RACE. A second about 7 to 11 cycle PCR used a sample-barcoded 5' primer and a J-beta primer mix. A template-switch 5' adaptor carrying 12 random nucleotides introduced a unique molecular identifier onto each TCR beta cDNA molecule. Each sample yielded at least 2.5 million CDR3-containing paired-end reads. The Mint cDNA synthesis kit, primed by a TRBC-specific oligonucleotide, was used to synthesize first-strand cDNA from all RNA. Following uracil-DNA glycosylase treatment, all cDNA underwent a first 18-cycle PCR with the universal primers M1SS and BC2_uni_R. The original pipeline was this. For normalization, 1 million high-quality reads, each with a distinct molecular identifier, were randomly selected from each sample. Reads with shared molecular identifiers were discarded instead of being binned into consensus sequences. CDR3 identification, clonotype clustering and error correction used MiTCR with a Q25 quality threshold and the strictest error-elimination algorithm. Lower-bound total TCR beta diversity was estimated with a nonparametric unseen species model using Euler transformation. The raw public reads went through TCRdb reprocessing: fastp at Q25, MiXCR clone calling, in-frame beta chains kept. Identical CDR3 proteins give one entry, which carries the most common genes and DNA. For this entry, the V and J calls and clone size follow TCRdb and not the study's own pipeline. The sample data list 1.8 million or so distinct CDR3 sequences, and around 40% of these were observed just once. About 23% of the sample lies in the top ten.

The roughly 42 donors, aged about 6 to 95 years, were systemically healthy Caucasian individuals from Russia. Each donor gave 8 to 10 milliliters of peripheral blood, collected into EDTA-treated Vacutainer tubes. Ficoll-Paque density-gradient centrifugation was used to isolate PBMCs, with at least 6.5 million obtained per sample. Total RNA, at least 6 micrograms per sample, was extracted from PBMCs with Trizol reagent. The percentages of naive CD45RAhigh/CD27high T cells were determined by flow cytometry on a PBMC aliquot from every donor. The sample comes from a study of blood T cells in healthy people across ages (dated by TCRdb to between 2015 and 2017). About the study as a whole: In model experiments, template switching captured roughly one uniquely barcoded TCR beta cDNA molecule for every two T cells. Age-related changes in TCR beta repertoire diversity were measured in the study by deep sequencing normalized with unique cDNA molecular identifiers. To avoid experimental bias, donors of different ages were distributed randomly across sequencing lanes. For two donors (one aged 18 to 29 and one aged 80 or older), the study analyzed two additional independent replicas of 1 million unique cDNA reads from the same blood draw. The donors were divided into four age groups: young (average around 16 years), middle-aged (about 41), aged (under 70) and long-lived (around 87). General conclusions and limits of the study: There was a strong correlation between observed TCR beta diversity and the percentage of naive T cells measured by flow cytometry. Compared with the aged group, more naive CD4+ T cells, fewer expanded clones and increased TCR diversity were shown by the long-lived group, suggesting age selection. Total diversity estimates from one million sequenced T cells were considered lower bounds and underestimates. Conclusive comparison of naive and antigen-experienced compartments was prevented by the profiling of bulk unsorted PBMCs. Because donor CMV infection status was unknown, age-related changes in expanded clonotypes were potentially confounded. As age increased, observed TCR beta diversity per million T cells dropped in a roughly linear way, and a significant reduction was already evident by age 40.

Trimming removed 6 bases from V and 4 bases from J, leaving 13 bases between the germline ends. In the germline V gene, CDR1 corresponds to MNHEY and CDR2 to SVGEGT. The CDR3 has 14 amino acids, counting the end cysteine and phenylalanine. The kept DNA is CDR3 alone, 42 bases in frame from the first base. The rearrangement combines TRBV6-2 or TRBV6-3 with TRBJ1-5; the D gene is not confidently resolved. Material: blood. This receptor was identified in a human donor in good health. Here the CDR3 is given as CASRRTTDNQPQHF. The nucleotide sequence is given as TGTGCCAGCAGACGGACCACTGATAATCAGCCCCAGCATTTT.